The 29 T cell receptor beta chains in this list originate from one sample, sequenced in a study of CD8 T cells in ankylosing spondylitis. MiXCR, applied by TCRdb to the 5' RACE reads, yields one record per CDR3 protein. The sample has roughly 300,000 distinct CDR3 sequences, approximately 8.2% seen once. Their antigens are not known. Findings and caveats of the study: A TCR beta motif of several highly homologous variants appeared characteristic of ankylosing spondylitis blood.

The sample consisted of blood, either unsorted or a sorted T cell fraction (not recorded which). The source is a male donor with ankylosing spondylitis.

This clonotype was observed a few times. This chain uses TRBV5-4 with TRBJ2-3; possibly TRBD2 for D (7 bases). The germline gives CDR1 SGHNT, CDR2 YYREEE (reference sequence). The CDR3 has 15 residues. V lost 0 bases and J 5 bases, leaving 13 bases between the germline ends. The DNA for the CDR3 is TGTGCCAGCAGCTTGGCCGGGGGGCTACAAGATACGCAGTATTTT. Translation: CASSLAGGLQDTQYF.

V gene TRBV2 combines with J gene TRBJ2-1; D unresolved. CDR3 size: 13 residues. The germline V gene encodes CDR1 SNHLY and CDR2 FYNNEI. Between the trimmed V and J ends, which lost 2 bases and 3 bases, there was a span of 5 bases. CDR3 region: CASSENYYNEQFF. Written as DNA, the CDR3 is TGTGCCAGCAGTGAAAACTACTACAATGAGCAGTTCTTC.

The rearrangement joins TRBV29-1 to TRBJ1-1; unclear D gene. This CDR3 contains 12 residues. Germline V CDR1 and CDR2: SQVTM, ANQGSEA. V lost 4 bases and J lost 3, with 9 bases in between. Written as DNA, the CDR3 is TGCAGCGTTGGCTATCCGGACACTGAAGCTTTCTTT. The encoded protein is CSVGYPDTEAFF.

This clonotype was seen only a few times. The V call is TRBV5-8, the J call TRBJ2-1, with D possibly being TRBD2 (6 bases). The germline gives CDR1 SGHTS, CDR2 YDEGEE. V gave up 4 bases and J gave up 0 bases, with 11 bases separating them. The CDR3 length is 15 residues. The CDR3 loop reads CASSPTEGSYNEQFF. As DNA, the CDR3 is TGTGCCAGCAGCCCGACGGAGGGCTCCTACAATGAGCAGTTCTTC.

This clonotype was picked up a small number of times. V is TRBV6-2 or TRBV6-3 and J is TRBJ2-1; maybe TRBD1 (6 bases). The length of the CDR3 is 15 residues. The V and J ends lost 6 bases and 7 bases respectively, with 19 bases between them. In germline, CDR1 is MNHEY, CDR2 SVGEGT. This CDR3 reads CASRDRVHVKNEQFF. CDR3 bases: TGTGCCAGCAGGGACAGAGTACATGTTAAGAATGAGCAGTTCTTC.

This clonotype has more than one count but fewer than ten. The chain couples TRBV27 to TRBJ2-1; the D gene is possibly TRBD2 (6 bases). Trimming stripped 4 bases from V and 4 bases from J, with 11 bases between. Per germline, CDR1 MNHEY and CDR2 SMNVEV (reference sequence). This CDR3 contains 14 residues. In DNA, the CDR3 is TGTGCCAGCAGTTCACTGCTAGCGTACAATGAGCAGTTCTTC. Its protein product is CASSSLLAYNEQFF.

This chain connects TRBV7-3 to TRBJ1-6; tentatively, D is TRBD1 (5 bases). Trimming pared 2 bases from V and 7 bases from J, leaving 9 bases between. Germline-derived CDR1 and CDR2 are SGHTA and FQGTGA. This CDR3 has 14 amino acids. CDR3 nucleotides: TGTGCCAGCAGCTTAGGGGCGGAGAATTCACCCCTCCACTTT. It codes for CASSLGAENSPLHF.

The chain combines TRBV6-5 with TRBJ1-1; 7 nucleotides agree with TRBD1. There are 14 residues in the CDR3. Per germline, CDR1 MNHEY and CDR2 SVGAGI. The junction had 5 bases not matched to a gene; V was cut back by 2 bases and J by 5 bases. In DNA, the CDR3 is TGTGCCAGCAGTTACAGGGGGCGATGGACTGAAGCTTTCTTT. The encoded protein is CASSYRGRWTEAFF.

This clonotype showed up just a few times. V is TRBV5-1 and J is TRBJ2-7; no reliable D call. V shed 5 bases and J shed 3 bases, with 9 bases lying between them. The CDR3 has 12 residues. The germline gives CDR1 SGHRS, CDR2 YFSETQ. The CDR3 nucleotides read TGCGCCAGCAGTATGGGGAACTACGAGCAGTACTTC. Protein product: CASSMGNYEQYF.

This clonotype was observed a few times. The chain carries TRBV6-1 and TRBJ2-4; TRBD1 might be the D (6 bases). Germline V gene data show CDR1 as MNHNS and CDR2 as SASEGT. V gave up 6 bases and J gave up 1 base, with 16 bases separating them. The CDR3 length is 16 residues. DNA of the CDR3: TGTGCCAGCAGCGGATTAAACAGGGACGCCAAAAACATTCAGTACTTC. This encodes CASSGLNRDAKNIQYF.

The chain joins TRBV5-1 to TRBJ1-2; TRBD1 agrees at 7 bases. Germline V lookup: CDR1 SGHRS, CDR2 YFSETQ. The CDR3 contains 13 residues. V lost 5 bases, J lost 1 base, and 2 bases stayed unmatched. The chain's CDR3 is CASRQGFNYGYTF. The DNA for the CDR3 is TGCGCCAGCAGACAGGGGTTTAACTATGGCTACACCTTC.

The rearrangement uses TRBV3-1 and TRBJ2-5, with D possibly called TRBD1 or TRBD2 (6 bases each). V was cut by 1 base and J by 5 bases, with 11 bases left in between. The length of the CDR3 is 14 residues. Germline V CDR1 and CDR2: LGHDT, YNNKEL (reference sequence). The CDR3 sequence is CASSQGTGRETQYF. CDR3 nucleotides: TGTGCCAGCAGCCAAGGCACAGGGAGGGAGACCCAGTACTTC.

This clonotype has ten or more counts. V is TRBV12-3 or TRBV12-4 and J is TRBJ1-2; no clear D. V dropped 1 base and J dropped 8 bases, with 14 bases sitting between them. This CDR3 region has 14 residues. The CDR3 here is CASSLVPFWEGYTF. CDR3 sequence (DNA): TGTGCCAGCAGTTTAGTTCCCTTCTGGGAGGGCTACACCTTC.

This clonotype has more than one count but fewer than ten. The chain employs TRBV6-2 or TRBV6-3 and TRBJ2-6; D is perhaps TRBD1 or TRBD2 (5 bases each). The CDR3 has 16 amino acids. With 2 bases removed from V and 0 bases from J, the gap between germline ends came to 8 bases. Germline V gives CDR1 MNHEY, CDR2 SVGEGT. In DNA form, the CDR3 reads TGTGCCAGCAGTTACGCAGGGAGCTCTGGGGCCAACGTCCTGACTTTC. Residues: CASSYAGSSGANVLTF.

This clonotype has just a few counts. CDR3 loop: CASSPTRGAQGYTF. As DNA, the CDR3 is TGTGCCAGCAGTCCCACGAGGGGGGCGCAGGGCTACACCTTC. The chain couples TRBV6-4 to TRBJ1-2; D may be TRBD1 (6 bases). Germline CDR1 reads MRHNA; CDR2 reads SNTAGT. Trimming shortened V by 5 bases and J by 8 bases, and 18 bases separated the two germline ends. CDR3 length: 14 residues.

This clonotype was counted a few times. This rearrangement joins TRBV5-8 to TRBJ1-6, with a possible D match to TRBD1 (5 bases). V gave up 0 bases and J gave up 0 bases, with 7 bases separating them. This CDR3 has 16 amino acids. Germline assignment: CDR1 SGHTS and CDR2 YDEGEE. The CDR3 DNA reads as TGTGCCAGCAGCTTGGACAGGAGCTCCTATAATTCACCCCTCCACTTT. Translated, it gives CASSLDRSSYNSPLHF.

This clonotype was observed many times. V gene TRBV27 combines with J gene TRBJ1-5, with D perhaps matching TRBD1 (5 bases). This CDR3 comprises 15 residues. Germline lookup yields CDR1 MNHEY and CDR2 SMNVEV (reference sequence). Trimming took 5 bases from V and 2 from J, leaving 13 bases between them. The CDR3 here is CASSGQRGGNQPQHF. In DNA, the CDR3 is TGTGCCAGCAGTGGCCAGCGGGGGGGCAATCAGCCCCAGCATTTT.

This clonotype was seen many times. The chain links TRBV28 to TRBJ2-1; D perhaps matches TRBD1 (5 bases). The V gene's germline CDR1 is MDHEN and CDR2 SYDVKM. This CDR3 has 16 amino acids. Trimming shortened V by 7 bases and J by 7 bases, and 23 bases separated the two germline ends. This chain's CDR3 is CASTKLGLTRGNEQFF. The CDR3 DNA reads as TGTGCCAGCACCAAACTGGGGCTCACTCGAGGTAATGAGCAGTTCTTC.

The chain joins TRBV27 to TRBJ2-3; 8 positions agree with TRBD2. This CDR3 region has 14 residues. J was trimmed by 7 bases and V by 3 bases; bases with no gene match: 6. CDR1 and CDR2 from the germline V gene are MNHEY and SMNVEV (reference sequence). Written as DNA, the CDR3 is TGTGCCAGCAGTTTTAGGGGACTAGAAAATACGCAGTATTTT. Translation: CASSFRGLENTQYF.

This clonotype appeared a few times. The chain joins TRBV20-1 to TRBJ1-2; D is perhaps TRBD1 (5 bases). Germline V gene data show CDR1 as DFQATT and CDR2 as SNEGSKA (reference sequence). The CDR3 has 12 residues. Trimming took 3 bases from V and 8 from J, leaving 13 bases between them. This chain's CDR3 is CSASEGARGYTF. The DNA for the CDR3 is TGCAGTGCTAGTGAAGGGGCGCGAGGCTACACCTTC.

This clonotype appeared a few times. This rearrangement joins TRBV6-1 to TRBJ2-7; 10 bases are shared with TRBD1. Trimming at V came to 5 bases and at J to 3 bases, leaving 10 bases not matched to a gene. Germline V gene data show CDR1 as MNHNS and CDR2 as SASEGT. This CDR3 has 16 amino acids. The chain's CDR3 is CASSRSWRDRGYEQYF. CDR3 DNA sequence: TGTGCCAGCAGTCGATCTTGGCGGGACAGGGGCTACGAGCAGTACTTC.

This clonotype appeared many times. The CDR3 reads CASSSTSAGGETQYF. CDR3 DNA sequence: TGCGCCAGCAGCTCGACTAGCGCCGGTGGAGAGACCCAGTACTTC. The V and J genes are TRBV5-1 and TRBJ2-5; 8 positions agree with TRBD2. CDR3 length: 15 residues. Germline CDR1 is SGHRS and CDR2 is YFSETQ. The J segment lost 4 bases and the V segment lost 3 bases, leaving 8 bases of the junction unmatched.

The table lists this clonotype with many counts. CDR3 sequence: CASSLGDSYGYTF. In DNA form, the CDR3 reads TGTGCCAGCAGCTTAGGTGACAGCTATGGCTACACCTTC. The chain is built from TRBV7-2 and TRBJ1-2, with TRBD1 as a possible D gene (5 bases). V lost 1 base to trimming and J lost 4 bases, with 7 bases between them. Germline CDR1 reads SGHTA; CDR2 reads FQGNSA. CDR3 size: 13 residues.

This chain uses TRBV5-1 with TRBJ2-3, with 8 bases matching TRBD2. Trimming took 5 bases from V and 2 from J; bases not matched to a gene: 4. CDR3 length: 14 residues. Germline V CDR1 and CDR2: SGHRS, YFSETQ. The CDR3 region is CASRGLVTTDTQYF. The CDR3 DNA is TGCGCCAGCAGGGGACTAGTTACCACAGATACGCAGTATTTT.

This clonotype was seen only a few times. The chain uses TRBV28 and TRBJ1-5; D remains unclear. CDR3 length equals 13 residues. The germline V and J ends were trimmed by 7 bases and 4 bases, with 11 bases remaining between them. CDR1 is MDHEN and CDR2 is SYDVKM in the germline V gene. This CDR3 is CASIRDSNQPQHF. In DNA, the CDR3 is TGTGCCAGCATCCGGGATTCAAATCAGCCCCAGCATTTT.

In its sample, this clonotype was seen a few times. J is TRBJ1-3 and V is TRBV20-1; D is ambiguous. Trimming took off 0 bases at V and 0 bases at J, with 12 bases between the two ends. CDR3 length: 16 amino acids. CDR1 and CDR2 from the germline V gene are DFQATT and SNEGSKA (reference sequence). The CDR3 DNA reads as TGCAGTGCTAGAGATATAGGGATTTCCTCTGGAAACACCATATATTTT. This codes for CSARDIGISSGNTIYF.

This clonotype was observed at least ten times. The J gene is TRBJ2-7, the V gene TRBV5-1; D is perhaps TRBD1 (5 bases). V lost 4 bases to trimming and J lost 3 bases, with 11 bases between them. The length of the CDR3 is 13 residues. Looked up from germline, CDR1 is SGHRS and CDR2 is YFSETQ. The CDR3 DNA reads as TGCGCCAGCAGCCCCCACGACAGCTACGAGCAGTACTTC. Amino acid sequence: CASSPHDSYEQYF.

This clonotype has only a few counts. V is TRBV4-1 and J is TRBJ2-7; 14 nucleotides line up with TRBD2. CDR3 size: 16 residues. J was trimmed by 4 bases and V by 3 bases; bases with no gene match: 5. The germline V gene encodes CDR1 MGHRA and CDR2 YSYEKL. The CDR3 here is CASSQGTSGRRYEQYF. The DNA of the CDR3 is TGCGCCAGCAGCCAGGGGACTAGCGGGAGACGTTACGAGCAGTACTTC.

This clonotype was seen more than once but under ten times. The J gene is TRBJ2-5, the V gene TRBV5-6; D not certain. The germline V gene encodes CDR1 SGHDT and CDR2 YYEEEE. The CDR3 sequence is 14 residues long. Between the trimmed V and J ends, which lost 3 bases and 5 bases, there was a span of 14 bases. CDR3 bases: TGTGCCAGCAGCTCTGAACCCGGCGTGGAGACCCAGTACTTC. Its protein product is CASSSEPGVETQYF.